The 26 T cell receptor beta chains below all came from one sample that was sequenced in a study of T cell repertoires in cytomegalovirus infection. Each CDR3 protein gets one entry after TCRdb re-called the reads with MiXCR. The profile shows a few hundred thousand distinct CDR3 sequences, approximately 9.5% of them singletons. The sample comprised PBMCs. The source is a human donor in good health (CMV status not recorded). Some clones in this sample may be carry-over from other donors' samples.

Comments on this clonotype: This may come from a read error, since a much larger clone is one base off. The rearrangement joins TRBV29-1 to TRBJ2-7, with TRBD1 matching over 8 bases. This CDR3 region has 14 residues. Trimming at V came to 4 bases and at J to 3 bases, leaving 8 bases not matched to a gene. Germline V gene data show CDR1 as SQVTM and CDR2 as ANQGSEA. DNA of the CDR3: TGCAGCGTTGTGCCCGGACAGGGTAACTACGAGCAGTACTTC. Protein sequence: CSVVPGQGNYEQYF.

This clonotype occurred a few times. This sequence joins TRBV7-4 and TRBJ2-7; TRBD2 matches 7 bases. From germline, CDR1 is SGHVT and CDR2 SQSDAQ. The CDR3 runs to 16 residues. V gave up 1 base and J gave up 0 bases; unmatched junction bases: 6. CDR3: CASSLVGGGYSYEQYF. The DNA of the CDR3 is TGTGCCAGCAGCTTAGTCGGCGGGGGATACTCCTACGAGCAGTACTTC.

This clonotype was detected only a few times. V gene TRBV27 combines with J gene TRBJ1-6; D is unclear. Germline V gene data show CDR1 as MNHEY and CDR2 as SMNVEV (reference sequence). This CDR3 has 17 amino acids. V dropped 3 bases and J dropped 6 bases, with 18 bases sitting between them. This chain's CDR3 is CASSFGWSGRLNSPLHF. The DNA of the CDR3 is TGTGCCAGCAGTTTTGGTTGGAGCGGACGGCTTAATTCACCCCTCCACTTT.

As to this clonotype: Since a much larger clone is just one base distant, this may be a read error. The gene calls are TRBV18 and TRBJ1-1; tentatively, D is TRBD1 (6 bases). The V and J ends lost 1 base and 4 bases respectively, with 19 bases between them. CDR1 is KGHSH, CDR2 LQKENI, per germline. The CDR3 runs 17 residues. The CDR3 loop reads CASSPRAPGVRVTEAFF. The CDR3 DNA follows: TGTGCCAGCTCACCACGGGCCCCAGGGGTTAGGGTCACTGAAGCTTTCTTT.

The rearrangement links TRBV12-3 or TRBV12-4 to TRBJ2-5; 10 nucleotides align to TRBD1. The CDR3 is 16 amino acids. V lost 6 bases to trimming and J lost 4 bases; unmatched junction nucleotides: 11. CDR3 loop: CASRPRQGARGETQYF. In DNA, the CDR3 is TGTGCCAGCAGACCCCGACAGGGGGCGCGAGGAGAGACCCAGTACTTC.

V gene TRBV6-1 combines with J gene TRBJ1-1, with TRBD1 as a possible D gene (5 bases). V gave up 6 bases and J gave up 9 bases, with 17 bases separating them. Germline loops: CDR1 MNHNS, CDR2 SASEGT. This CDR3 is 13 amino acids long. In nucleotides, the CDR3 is TGTGCCAGCAGCCCTTCCAGGGAACCTAAAGCTTTCTTT. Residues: CASSPSREPKAFF.

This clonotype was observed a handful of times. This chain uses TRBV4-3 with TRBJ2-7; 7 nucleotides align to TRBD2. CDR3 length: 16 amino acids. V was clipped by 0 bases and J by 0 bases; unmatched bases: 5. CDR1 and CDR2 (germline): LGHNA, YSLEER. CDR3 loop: CASSQDYGTTSYEQYF. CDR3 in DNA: TGCGCCAGCAGCCAAGATTATGGGACTACCTCCTACGAGCAGTACTTC.

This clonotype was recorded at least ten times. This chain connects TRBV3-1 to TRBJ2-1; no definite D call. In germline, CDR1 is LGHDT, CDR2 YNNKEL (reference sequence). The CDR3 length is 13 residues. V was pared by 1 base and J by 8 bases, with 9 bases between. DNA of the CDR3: TGTGCCAGCAGCCAAGCCGGTTTCGATGAGCAGTTCTTC. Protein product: CASSQAGFDEQFF.

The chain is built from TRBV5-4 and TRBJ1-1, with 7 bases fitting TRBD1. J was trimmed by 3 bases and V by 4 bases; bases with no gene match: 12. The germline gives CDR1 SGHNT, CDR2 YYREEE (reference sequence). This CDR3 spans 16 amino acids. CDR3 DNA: TGTGCCAGCAGCCGGGAACTGACAGGGAGGGACACTGAAGCTTTCTTT. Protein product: CASSRELTGRDTEAFF.

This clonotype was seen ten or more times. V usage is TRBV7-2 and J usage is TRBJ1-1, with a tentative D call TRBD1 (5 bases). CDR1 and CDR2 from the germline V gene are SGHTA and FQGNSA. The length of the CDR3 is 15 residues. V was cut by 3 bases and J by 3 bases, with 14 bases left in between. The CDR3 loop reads CASSLQGGLDTEAFF. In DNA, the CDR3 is TGTGCCAGCAGCTTGCAGGGAGGCTTGGACACTGAAGCTTTCTTT.

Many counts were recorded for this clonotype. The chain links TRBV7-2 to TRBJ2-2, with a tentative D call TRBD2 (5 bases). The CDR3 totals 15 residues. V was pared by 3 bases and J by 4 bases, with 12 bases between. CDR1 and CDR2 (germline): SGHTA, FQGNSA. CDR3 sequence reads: CASSLMARATGELFF. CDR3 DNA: TGTGCCAGCAGCTTGATGGCGAGGGCCACCGGGGAGCTGTTTTTT.

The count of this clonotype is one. The CDR3 sequence is CAISESKGQGRGFF. The DNA for the CDR3 is TGTGCCATCAGTGAGTCGAAAGGACAGGGGAGGGGTTTCTTT. V gene TRBV10-3 combines with J gene TRBJ1-1; 9 positions agree with TRBD1. The germline CDR1 and CDR2 sequences are ENHRY and SYGVKD. The CDR3 runs to 14 residues. Trimming removed 0 bases from V and 13 bases from J; junction bases left unmatched: 9.

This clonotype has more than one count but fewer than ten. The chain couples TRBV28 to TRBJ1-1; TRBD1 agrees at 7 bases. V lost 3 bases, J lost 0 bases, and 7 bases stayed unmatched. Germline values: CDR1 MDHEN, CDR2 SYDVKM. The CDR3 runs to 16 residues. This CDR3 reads CASSLAGGLLNTEAFF. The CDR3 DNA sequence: TGTGCCAGCAGTTTGGCAGGGGGGCTCCTGAACACTGAAGCTTTCTTT.

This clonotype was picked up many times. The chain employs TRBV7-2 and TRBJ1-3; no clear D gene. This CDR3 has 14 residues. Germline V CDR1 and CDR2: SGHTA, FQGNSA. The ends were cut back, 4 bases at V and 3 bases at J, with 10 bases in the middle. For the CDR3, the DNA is TGTGCCAGCAGCTCCGGGCCAGGTGGAAACACCATATATTTT. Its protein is CASSSGPGGNTIYF.

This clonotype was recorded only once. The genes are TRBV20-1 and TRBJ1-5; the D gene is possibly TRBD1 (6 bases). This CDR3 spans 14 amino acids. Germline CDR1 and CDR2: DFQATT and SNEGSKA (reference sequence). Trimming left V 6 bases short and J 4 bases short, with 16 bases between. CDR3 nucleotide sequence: TGCAGTGCGACGATCACACAGGGAAATCAGCCCCAGCATTTT. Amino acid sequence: CSATITQGNQPQHF.

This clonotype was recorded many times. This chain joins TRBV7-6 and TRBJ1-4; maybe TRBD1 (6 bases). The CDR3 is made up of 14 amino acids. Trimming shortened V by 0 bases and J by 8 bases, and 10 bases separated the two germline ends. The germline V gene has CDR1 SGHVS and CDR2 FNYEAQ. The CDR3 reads CASSLAGAQEKLFF. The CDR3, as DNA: TGTGCCAGCAGCTTAGCGGGGGCGCAGGAAAAACTGTTTTTT. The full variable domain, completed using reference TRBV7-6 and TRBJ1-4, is GAGVSQSPRYKVTKRGQDVALRCDPISGHVSLYWYRQALGQGPEFLTYFNYEAQQDKSGLPNDRFSAERPEGSISTLTIQRTEQRDSAMYRCASSLAGAQEKLFFGSGTQLSVL.

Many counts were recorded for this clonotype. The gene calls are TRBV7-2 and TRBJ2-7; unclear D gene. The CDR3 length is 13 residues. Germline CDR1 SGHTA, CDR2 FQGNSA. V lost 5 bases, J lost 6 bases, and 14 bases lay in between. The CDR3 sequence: CASSDWGRSEQYF. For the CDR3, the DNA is TGTGCCAGCAGCGACTGGGGTCGGTCCGAGCAGTACTTC.

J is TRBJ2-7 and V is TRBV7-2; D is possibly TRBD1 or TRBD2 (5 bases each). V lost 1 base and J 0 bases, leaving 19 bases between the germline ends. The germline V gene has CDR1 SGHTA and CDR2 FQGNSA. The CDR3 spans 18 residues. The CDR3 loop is CASSLGGKGASISYEQYF. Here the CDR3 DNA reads TGTGCCAGCAGCTTAGGGGGGAAAGGGGCTTCGATCTCCTACGAGCAGTACTTC.

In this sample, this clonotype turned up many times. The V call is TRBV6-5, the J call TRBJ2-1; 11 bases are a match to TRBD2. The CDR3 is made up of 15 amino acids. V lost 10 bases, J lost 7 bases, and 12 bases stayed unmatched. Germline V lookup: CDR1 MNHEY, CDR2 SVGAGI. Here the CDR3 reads CATTRTSGRRNEQFF. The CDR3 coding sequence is TGTGCCACAACTCGAACTAGCGGGAGACGAAATGAGCAGTTCTTC.

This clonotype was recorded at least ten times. As DNA, the CDR3 is TGTGCCAGCAGCGCCCCACAGGGTACAATCTACGAGCAGTACTTC. Its translation is CASSAPQGTIYEQYF. The V call is TRBV7-9, the J call TRBJ2-7; D might be TRBD1 (6 bases). V gave up 5 bases and J gave up 3 bases, with 17 bases separating them. This CDR3 has 15 amino acids. The V gene's germline CDR1 is SEHNR and CDR2 FQNEAQ (reference sequence).

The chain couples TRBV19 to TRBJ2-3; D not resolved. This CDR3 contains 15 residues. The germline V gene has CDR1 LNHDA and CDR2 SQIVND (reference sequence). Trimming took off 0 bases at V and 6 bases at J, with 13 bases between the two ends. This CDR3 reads CASSIDGPAPDTQYF. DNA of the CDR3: TGTGCCAGTAGTATAGATGGCCCGGCACCCGATACGCAGTATTTT.

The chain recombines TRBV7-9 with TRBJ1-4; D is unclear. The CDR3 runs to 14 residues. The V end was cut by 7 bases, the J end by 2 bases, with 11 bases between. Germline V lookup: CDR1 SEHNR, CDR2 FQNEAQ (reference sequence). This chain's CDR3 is CASTLPETNEKLFF. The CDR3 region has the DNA TGTGCCAGCACCCTGCCGGAGACTAATGAAAAACTGTTTTTT.

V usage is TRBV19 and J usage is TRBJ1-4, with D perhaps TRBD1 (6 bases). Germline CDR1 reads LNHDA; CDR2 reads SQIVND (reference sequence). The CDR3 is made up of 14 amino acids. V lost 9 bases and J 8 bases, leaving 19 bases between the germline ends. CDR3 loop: CASQQWGAQEKLFF. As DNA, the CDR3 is TGTGCCAGCCAGCAGTGGGGGGCGCAAGAAAAACTGTTTTTT.

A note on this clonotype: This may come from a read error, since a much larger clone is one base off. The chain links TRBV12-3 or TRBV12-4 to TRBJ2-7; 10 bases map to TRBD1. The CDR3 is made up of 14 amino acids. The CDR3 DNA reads TGTGCCAGCGGAAGACAGGGGGCCATGGACGAGCAGCACTTC. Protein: CASGRQGAMDEQHF.

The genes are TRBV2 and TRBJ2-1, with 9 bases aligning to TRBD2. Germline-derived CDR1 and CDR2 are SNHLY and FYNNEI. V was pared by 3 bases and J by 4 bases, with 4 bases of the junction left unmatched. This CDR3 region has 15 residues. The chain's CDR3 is CASSDSGGPYNEQFF. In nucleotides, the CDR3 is TGTGCCAGCAGTGATAGCGGGGGCCCTTACAATGAGCAGTTCTTC.

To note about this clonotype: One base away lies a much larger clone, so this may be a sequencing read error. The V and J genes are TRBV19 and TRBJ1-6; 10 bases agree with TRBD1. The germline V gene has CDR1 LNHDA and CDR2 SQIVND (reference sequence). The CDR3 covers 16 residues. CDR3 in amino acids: CATQDRGSSYNSPLQF. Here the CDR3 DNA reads TGTGCCACCCAGGACAGGGGGAGCTCCTATAATTCACCCCTCCAATTT.